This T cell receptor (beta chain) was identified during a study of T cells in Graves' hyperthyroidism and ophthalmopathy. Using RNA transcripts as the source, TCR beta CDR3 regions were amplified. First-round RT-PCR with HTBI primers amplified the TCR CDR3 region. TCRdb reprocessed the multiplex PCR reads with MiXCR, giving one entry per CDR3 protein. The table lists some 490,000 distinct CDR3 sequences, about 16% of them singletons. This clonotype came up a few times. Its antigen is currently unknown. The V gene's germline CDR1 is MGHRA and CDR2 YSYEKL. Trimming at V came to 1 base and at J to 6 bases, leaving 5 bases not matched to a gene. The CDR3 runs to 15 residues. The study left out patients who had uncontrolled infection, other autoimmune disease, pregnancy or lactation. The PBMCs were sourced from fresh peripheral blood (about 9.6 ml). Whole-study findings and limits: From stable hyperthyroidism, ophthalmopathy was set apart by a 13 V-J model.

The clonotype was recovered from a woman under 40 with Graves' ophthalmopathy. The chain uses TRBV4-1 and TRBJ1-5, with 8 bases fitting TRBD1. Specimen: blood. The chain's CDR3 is CASSQVGQGSQPQHF. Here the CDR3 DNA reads TGCGCCAGCAGCCAAGTCGGACAGGGATCTCAGCCCCAGCATTTT.